This T cell receptor beta chain derives from a study of T cell repertoires in cytomegalovirus infection. Turning to the study itself: Well-studied HLA-B-restricted CMV epitopes were used in the study alongside recently identified HLA-C-restricted ones. Public TCR beta signatures provided an indication of both CMV infection and a matching HLA type.

For this clonotype: The antigen is not known.

Study conclusions and caveats: Carriage of CMV together with the relevant HLA was identifiable through cumulative public TCR beta family frequency.

CDR1 and CDR2 (germline): DFQATT, SNEGSKA (reference sequence). This CDR3 is 18 amino acids long. V dropped 3 bases and J dropped 3 bases, with 23 bases sitting between them. TCRdb redid the calling of the reads with MiXCR, one entry per CDR3 protein. The sample consists of 380,000 or so distinct CDR3 sequences, about 35% of them appearing once. The chain links TRBV20-1 to TRBJ2-2; D possibly corresponds to TRBD2 (6 bases). This specimen was cultured PBMCs, taken from culture after CMV antigen stimulation. This clonotype originated in a human donor in good health (CMV status not recorded). Some clones in this sample may be carry-over from other donors' samples. The CDR3 protein is CSASPNPGASEYTGELFF. In DNA, the CDR3 is TGCAGTGCTAGCCCCAACCCCGGGGCTAGCGAATACACCGGGGAGCTGTTTTTT.